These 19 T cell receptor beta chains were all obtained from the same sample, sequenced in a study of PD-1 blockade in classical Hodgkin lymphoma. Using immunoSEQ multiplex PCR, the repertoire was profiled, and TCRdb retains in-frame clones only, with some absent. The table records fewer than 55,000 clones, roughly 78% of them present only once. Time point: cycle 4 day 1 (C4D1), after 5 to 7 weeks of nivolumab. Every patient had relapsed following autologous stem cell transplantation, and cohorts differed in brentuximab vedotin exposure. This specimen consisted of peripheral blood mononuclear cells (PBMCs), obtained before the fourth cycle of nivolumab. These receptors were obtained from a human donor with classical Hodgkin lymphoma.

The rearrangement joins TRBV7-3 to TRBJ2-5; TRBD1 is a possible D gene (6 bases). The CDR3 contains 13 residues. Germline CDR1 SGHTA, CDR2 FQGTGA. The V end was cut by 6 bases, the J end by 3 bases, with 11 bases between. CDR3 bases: TGTGCCAGCAGTTGGGGGCATGAAGAGACCCAGTACTTC. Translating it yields CASSWGHEETQYF.

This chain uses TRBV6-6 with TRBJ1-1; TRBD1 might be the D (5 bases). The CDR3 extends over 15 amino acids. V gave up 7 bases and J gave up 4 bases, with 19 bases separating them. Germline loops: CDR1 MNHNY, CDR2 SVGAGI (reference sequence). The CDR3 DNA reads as TGTGCCAGCATCCCCGGCGGGGAGGGGACCACTGAAGCTTTCTTT. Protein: CASIPGGEGTTEAFF.

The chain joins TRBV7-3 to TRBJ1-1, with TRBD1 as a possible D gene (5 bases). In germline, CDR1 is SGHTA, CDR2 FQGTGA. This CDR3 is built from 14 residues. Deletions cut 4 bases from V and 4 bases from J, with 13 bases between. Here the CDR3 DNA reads TGTGCCAGCAGCTCGCAGGGTCAGGGCACTGAAGCTTTCTTT. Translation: CASSSQGQGTEAFF.

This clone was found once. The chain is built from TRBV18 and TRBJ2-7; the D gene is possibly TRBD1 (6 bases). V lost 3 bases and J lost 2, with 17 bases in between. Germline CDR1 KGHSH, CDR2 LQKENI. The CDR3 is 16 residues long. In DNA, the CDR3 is TGTGCCAGCTCACCCCTACAGGGACCGAATCCCTACGAGCAGTACTTC. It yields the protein CASSPLQGPNPYEQYF.

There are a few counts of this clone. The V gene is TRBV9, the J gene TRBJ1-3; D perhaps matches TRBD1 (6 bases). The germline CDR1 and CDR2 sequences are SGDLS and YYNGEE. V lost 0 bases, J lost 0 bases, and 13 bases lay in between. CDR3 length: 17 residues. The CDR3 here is CASSVGGQTYSGNTIYF. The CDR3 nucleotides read TGTGCCAGCAGCGTAGGAGGACAGACTTACTCTGGAAACACCATATATTTT.

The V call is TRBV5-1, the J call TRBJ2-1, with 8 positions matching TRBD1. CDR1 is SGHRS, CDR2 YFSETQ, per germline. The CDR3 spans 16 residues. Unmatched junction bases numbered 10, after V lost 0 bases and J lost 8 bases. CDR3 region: CASSLAGRDRIDEQFF. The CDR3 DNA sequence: TGCGCCAGCAGCTTGGCAGGTAGGGACAGGATAGATGAGCAGTTCTTC.

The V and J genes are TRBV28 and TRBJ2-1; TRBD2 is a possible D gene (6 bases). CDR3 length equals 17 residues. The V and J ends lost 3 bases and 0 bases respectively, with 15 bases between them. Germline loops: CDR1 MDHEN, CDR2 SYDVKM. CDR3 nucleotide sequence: TGTGCCAGCAGTTTTCCCCCCGGGGGTAGCTCCTACAATGAGCAGTTCTTC. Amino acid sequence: CASSFPPGGSSYNEQFF.

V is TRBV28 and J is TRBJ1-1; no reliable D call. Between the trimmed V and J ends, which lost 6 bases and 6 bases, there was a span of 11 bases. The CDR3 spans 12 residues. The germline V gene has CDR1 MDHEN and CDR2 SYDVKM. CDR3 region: CASRRTEPEAFF. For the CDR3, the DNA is TGTGCCAGCAGAAGAACAGAACCTGAAGCTTTCTTT.

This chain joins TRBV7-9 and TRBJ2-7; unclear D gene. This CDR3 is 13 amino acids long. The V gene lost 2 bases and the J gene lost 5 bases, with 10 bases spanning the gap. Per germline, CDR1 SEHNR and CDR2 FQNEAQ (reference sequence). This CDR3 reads CASSLSSDNEQYF. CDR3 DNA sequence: TGTGCCAGCAGCTTATCCTCCGATAACGAGCAGTACTTC.

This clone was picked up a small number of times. This CDR3 is CASSHWNEADGYTF. The DNA for the CDR3 is TGCGCCAGCAGCCACTGGAATGAGGCTGATGGCTACACCTTC. This chain uses TRBV4-3 with TRBJ1-2; the D is unclear. Trimming left V 3 bases short and J 6 bases short, with 14 bases between. Germline V gene data show CDR1 as LGHNA and CDR2 as YSLEER. The CDR3 sequence is 14 residues long.

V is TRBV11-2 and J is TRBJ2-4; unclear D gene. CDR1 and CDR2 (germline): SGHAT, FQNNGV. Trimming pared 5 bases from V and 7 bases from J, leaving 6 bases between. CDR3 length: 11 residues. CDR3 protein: CASSPLNIQYF. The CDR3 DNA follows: TGTGCCAGCAGCCCCCTTAACATTCAGTACTTC.

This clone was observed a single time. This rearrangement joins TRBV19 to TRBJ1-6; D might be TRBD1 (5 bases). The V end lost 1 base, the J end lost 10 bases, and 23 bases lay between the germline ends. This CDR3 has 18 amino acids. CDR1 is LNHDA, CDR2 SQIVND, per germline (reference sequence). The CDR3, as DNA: TGTGCCAGTAGTATAGGAGGGTGGGGCGATGACATCTTATCACCCCTCCACTTT. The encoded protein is CASSIGGWGDDILSPLHF.

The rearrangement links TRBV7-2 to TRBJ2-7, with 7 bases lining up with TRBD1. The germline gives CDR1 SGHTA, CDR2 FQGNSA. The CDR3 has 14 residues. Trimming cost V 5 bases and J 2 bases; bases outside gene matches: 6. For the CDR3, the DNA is TGTGCCAGCAGCCCGGGACAGCGAACCTACGAGCAGTACTTC. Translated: CASSPGQRTYEQYF.

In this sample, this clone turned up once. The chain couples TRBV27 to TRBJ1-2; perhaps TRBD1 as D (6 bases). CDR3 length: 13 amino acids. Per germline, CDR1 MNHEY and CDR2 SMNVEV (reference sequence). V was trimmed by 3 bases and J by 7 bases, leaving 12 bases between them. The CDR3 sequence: CASSFTGRTGYTF. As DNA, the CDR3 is TGTGCCAGCAGTTTCACAGGGCGTACTGGCTACACCTTC.

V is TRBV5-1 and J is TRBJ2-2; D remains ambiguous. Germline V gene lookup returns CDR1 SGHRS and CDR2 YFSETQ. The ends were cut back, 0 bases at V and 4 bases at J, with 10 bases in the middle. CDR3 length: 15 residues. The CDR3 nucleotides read TGCGCCAGCAGCTTGGCGCCAGTATTCACCGGGGAGCTGTTTTTT. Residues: CASSLAPVFTGELFF.

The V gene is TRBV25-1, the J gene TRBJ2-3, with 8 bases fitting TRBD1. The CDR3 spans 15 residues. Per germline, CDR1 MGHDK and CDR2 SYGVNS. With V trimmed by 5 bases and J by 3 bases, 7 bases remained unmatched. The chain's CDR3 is CASSPRTGRTDTQYF. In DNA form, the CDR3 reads TGTGCCAGCAGTCCGAGGACAGGGCGTACAGATACGCAGTATTTT.

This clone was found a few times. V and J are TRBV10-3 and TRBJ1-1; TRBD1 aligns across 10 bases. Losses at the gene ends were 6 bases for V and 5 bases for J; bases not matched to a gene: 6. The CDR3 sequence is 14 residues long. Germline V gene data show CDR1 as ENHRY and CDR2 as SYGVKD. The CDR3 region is CAISWTGGRTEAFF. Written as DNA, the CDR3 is TGTGCCATCAGCTGGACAGGGGGAAGGACTGAAGCTTTCTTT.

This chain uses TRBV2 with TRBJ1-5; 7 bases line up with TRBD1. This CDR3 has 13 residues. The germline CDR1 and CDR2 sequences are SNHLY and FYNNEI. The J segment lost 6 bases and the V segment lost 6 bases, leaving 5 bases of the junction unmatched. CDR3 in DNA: TGTGCCAGCAGGATAGGGACAGTTCAGCCCCAGCATTTT. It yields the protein CASRIGTVQPQHF.

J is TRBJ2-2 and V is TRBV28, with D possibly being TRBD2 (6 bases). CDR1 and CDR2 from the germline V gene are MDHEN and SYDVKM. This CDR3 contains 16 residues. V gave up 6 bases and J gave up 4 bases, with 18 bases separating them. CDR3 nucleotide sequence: TGTGCCAGCAGCCTCATAGCGGATACGGGCACCGGGGAGCTGTTTTTT. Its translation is CASSLIADTGTGELFF.